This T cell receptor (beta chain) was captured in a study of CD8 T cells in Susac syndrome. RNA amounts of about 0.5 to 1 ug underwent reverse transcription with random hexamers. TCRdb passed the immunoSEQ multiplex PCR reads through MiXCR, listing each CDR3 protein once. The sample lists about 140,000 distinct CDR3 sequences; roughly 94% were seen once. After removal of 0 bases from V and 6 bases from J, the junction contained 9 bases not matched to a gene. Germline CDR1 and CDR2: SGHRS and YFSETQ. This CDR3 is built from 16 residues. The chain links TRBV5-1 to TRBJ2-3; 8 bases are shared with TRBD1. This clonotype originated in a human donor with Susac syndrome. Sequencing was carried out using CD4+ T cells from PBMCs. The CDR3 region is CASSLDGRGHSDTQYF. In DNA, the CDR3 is TGCGCCAGCAGCTTGGACGGCAGGGGGCATTCGGATACGCAGTATTTT.